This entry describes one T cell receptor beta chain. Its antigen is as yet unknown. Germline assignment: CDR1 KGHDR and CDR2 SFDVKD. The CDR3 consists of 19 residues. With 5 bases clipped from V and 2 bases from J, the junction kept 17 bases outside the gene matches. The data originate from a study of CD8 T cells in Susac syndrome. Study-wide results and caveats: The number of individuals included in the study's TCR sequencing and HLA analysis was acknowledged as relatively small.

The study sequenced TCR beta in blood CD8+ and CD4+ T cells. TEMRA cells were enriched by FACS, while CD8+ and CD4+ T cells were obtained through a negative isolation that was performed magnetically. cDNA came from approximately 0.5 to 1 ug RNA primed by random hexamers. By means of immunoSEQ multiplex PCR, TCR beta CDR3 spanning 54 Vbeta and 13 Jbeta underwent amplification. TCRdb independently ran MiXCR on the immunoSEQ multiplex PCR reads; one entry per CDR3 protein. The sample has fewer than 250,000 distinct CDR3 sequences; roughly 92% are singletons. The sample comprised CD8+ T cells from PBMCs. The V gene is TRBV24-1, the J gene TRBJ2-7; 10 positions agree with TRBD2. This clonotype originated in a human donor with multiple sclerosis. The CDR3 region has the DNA TGTGCCACCAGTGTCGCGACAGGGGAATCAAGCGGGAGGGCCTACGAGCAGTACTTC. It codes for CATSVATGESSGRAYEQYF.